The 14 T cell receptor beta chains given below trace back to one sample, sequenced in a study of blood T cell repertoires in COVID-19 (dated by TCRdb to about 2020). Receptor libraries were prepared by the immunoSEQ multiplex PCR assay. TCRdb's version of the immuneACCESS table is confined to in-frame rearrangements and falls short of the full clone set. An unresolved V gene accounts for under half of the shortfall where checked; the remainder is of unknown origin. The sample table lists approximately 190,000 clones, roughly 90% of them with a count of one. The ten most abundant clones make up roughly 6.2% of the sample. The sequencing input was peripheral blood. The receptors here all came from a woman between 40 and 55 years old who had recovered from COVID-19.

The chain joins TRBV3-1 (or the pseudogene TRBV3-2) to TRBJ2-6; the match to TRBD2 covers 7 bases. Germline V gene sequence: CDR1 LGHDT, CDR2 YNNKEL (reference sequence). This CDR3 has 15 amino acids. V was pared by 8 bases and J by 4 bases, with 8 bases of the junction left unmatched. The CDR3 DNA follows: TGTGCCAGCCTGGGGCTAGCGGCCGGGGCCAACGTCCTGACTTTC. Translated, it gives CASLGLAAGANVLTF.

This sequence joins TRBV19 and TRBJ1-5; D is ambiguous. Germline lookup yields CDR1 LNHDA and CDR2 SQIVND (reference sequence). Trimming removed 7 bases at V and 5 bases at J, with 12 bases between. This CDR3 comprises 13 residues. This CDR3 is CASTLRRDQPQHF. CDR3 DNA sequence: TGTGCCAGTACCCTACGGAGGGATCAGCCCCAGCATTTT.

The CDR3 DNA follows: TGTGCCAGCAGGTGGACAGGGCAGTCAGCTGAAGCTTTCTTT. It translates to CASRWTGQSAEAFF. This rearrangement joins TRBV2 to TRBJ1-1, with 8 positions matching TRBD1. Looked up from germline, CDR1 is SNHLY and CDR2 is FYNNEI. The CDR3 extends over 14 amino acids. Trimming at V came to 6 bases and at J to 6 bases, leaving 9 bases not matched to a gene.

The chain employs TRBV29-1 and TRBJ2-3; TRBD2 matches at 7 bases. Trimming cost V 6 bases and J 2 bases; bases outside gene matches: 2. The CDR3 extends over 12 amino acids. Germline V gene data show CDR1 as SQVTM and CDR2 as ANQGSEA. DNA of the CDR3: TGCAGCGTGGGAGGGGACACAGATACGCAGTATTTT. It encodes CSVGGDTDTQYF.

The chain links TRBV3-1 (or the pseudogene TRBV3-2) to TRBJ2-1; 9 bases agree with TRBD2. Germline-derived CDR1 and CDR2 are LGHDT and YNNKEL (reference sequence). The CDR3 runs to 15 residues. V shed 3 bases and J 5 bases; nucleotides not matched to a gene: 5. The chain's CDR3 is CASSQAGGFNNEQFF. CDR3 DNA: TGTGCCAGCAGCCAGGCGGGAGGGTTTAACAATGAGCAGTTCTTC.

In the case of this clone: This CDR3 is also generated by other DNA sequences in the sample. The chain has TRBV11-2 and TRBJ2-7; 10 positions agree with TRBD1. CDR1 and CDR2 from the germline V gene are SGHAT and FQNNGV. CDR3 length equals 15 residues. J lost 0 bases, V lost 5 bases, and 4 bases had no gene match. CDR3 DNA sequence: TGTGCCAGCAGCCTCGGACAGGGGGTCTCCTACGAGCAGTACTTC. It specifies CASSLGQGVSYEQYF.

This chain links TRBV4-1 with TRBJ2-7, with 12 bases matching TRBD2. Germline CDR1 MGHRA, CDR2 YSYEKL. After removal of 0 bases from V and 2 bases from J, the junction contained 5 bases not matched to a gene. The length of the CDR3 is 17 residues. The CDR3 region is CASSQEGLAGGPYEQYF. CDR3 bases: TGCGCCAGCAGCCAAGAGGGGCTAGCGGGAGGGCCCTACGAGCAGTACTTC.

The chain combines TRBV3-1 (or the pseudogene TRBV3-2) with TRBJ2-3; 8 positions match TRBD2. Trimming took 3 bases from V and 6 from J; bases not matched to a gene: 11. Germline loops: CDR1 LGHDT, CDR2 YNNKEL (reference sequence). The CDR3 spans 16 residues. CDR3 DNA sequence: TGTGCCAGCAGCCAGTGGCTGCGGGAGGATGCGGATACGCAGTATTTT. This gives the protein CASSQWLREDADTQYF.

The V call is TRBV4-1, the J call TRBJ2-7; 7 bases line up with TRBD1. CDR1 is MGHRA and CDR2 is YSYEKL in the germline V gene. V lost 3 bases to trimming and J lost 2 bases; unmatched junction nucleotides: 4. The CDR3 consists of 14 residues. CDR3 DNA: TGCGCCAGCAGCCAGTCGCAGGGGGCCTACGAGCAGTACTTC. The encoded protein is CASSQSQGAYEQYF.

The chain is built from TRBV29-1 and TRBJ2-7; TRBD2 is a possible D gene (7 bases). V lost 7 bases, J lost 5 bases, and 21 bases lay in between. The CDR3 is 14 residues long. In germline, CDR1 is SQVTM, CDR2 ANQGSEA. In DNA, the CDR3 is TGCAGCGCCGAGGGGGGGGCGCAGGGCCACGAGCAGTACTTC. Protein product: CSAEGGAQGHEQYF.

This clone was counted a single time. V is TRBV4-2 and J is TRBJ2-3; possibly TRBD2 for D (6 bases). This CDR3 contains 17 residues. Trimming stripped 4 bases from V and 2 bases from J, with 19 bases between. Germline CDR1 reads LGHNA; CDR2 reads YNFKEQ. The CDR3 sequence: CASSPQVGGRDTDTQYF. DNA for the CDR3: TGTGCCAGCAGCCCACAGGTGGGAGGTCGGGACACAGATACGCAGTATTTT.

The genes are TRBV2 and TRBJ2-5, with D perhaps TRBD1 (6 bases). This CDR3 has 16 residues. CDR1 is SNHLY and CDR2 is FYNNEI in the germline V gene. V was shortened by 6 bases and J by 2 bases, with 19 bases between the two germline ends. The CDR3 is CASRPLGGQFQETQYF. The CDR3 DNA sequence: TGTGCCAGCAGGCCCCTCGGCGGACAGTTTCAAGAGACCCAGTACTTC.

This chain connects TRBV7-3 to TRBJ2-1, with D maybe TRBD2 (6 bases). The ends were cut back, 3 bases at V and 7 bases at J, with 16 bases in the middle. Germline V gene sequence: CDR1 SGHTA, CDR2 FQGTGA. The CDR3 loop spans 15 amino acids. The CDR3 nucleotides read TGTGCCAGCAGCTTTCGGGGGAGTAGGAAGAATGAGCAGTTCTTC. Protein product: CASSFRGSRKNEQFF.

The V call is TRBV18, the J call TRBJ2-1; perhaps TRBD1 as D (6 bases). The CDR3 loop spans 15 amino acids. Trimming shortened V by 10 bases and J by 0 bases, and 16 bases separated the two germline ends. Per germline, CDR1 KGHSH and CDR2 LQKENI. CDR3 sequence: CATSMGASSYNEQFF. CDR3 DNA: TGTGCCACATCGATGGGGGCCAGCTCCTACAATGAGCAGTTCTTC.